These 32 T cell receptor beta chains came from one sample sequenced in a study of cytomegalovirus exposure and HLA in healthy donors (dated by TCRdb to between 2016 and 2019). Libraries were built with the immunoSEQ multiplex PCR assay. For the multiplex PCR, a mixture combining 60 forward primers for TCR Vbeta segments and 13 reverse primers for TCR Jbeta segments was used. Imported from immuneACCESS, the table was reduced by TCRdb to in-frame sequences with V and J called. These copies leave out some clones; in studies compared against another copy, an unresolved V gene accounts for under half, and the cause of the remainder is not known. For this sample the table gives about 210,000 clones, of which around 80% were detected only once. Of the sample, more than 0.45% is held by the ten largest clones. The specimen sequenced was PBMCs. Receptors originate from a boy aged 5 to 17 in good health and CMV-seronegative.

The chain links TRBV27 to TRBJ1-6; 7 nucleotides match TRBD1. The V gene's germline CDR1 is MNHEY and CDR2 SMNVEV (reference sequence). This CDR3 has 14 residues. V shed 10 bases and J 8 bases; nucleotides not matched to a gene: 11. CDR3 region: CATPRGDRDSPLHF. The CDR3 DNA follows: TGTGCCACCCCTAGGGGTGACAGGGATTCACCCCTCCACTTT.

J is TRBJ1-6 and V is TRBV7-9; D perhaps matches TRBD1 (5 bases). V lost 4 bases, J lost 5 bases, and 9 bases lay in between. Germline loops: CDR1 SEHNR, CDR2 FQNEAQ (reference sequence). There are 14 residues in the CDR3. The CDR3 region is CASSSTVDNSPLHF. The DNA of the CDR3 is TGTGCCAGCAGCTCGACAGTAGATAATTCACCCCTCCACTTT.

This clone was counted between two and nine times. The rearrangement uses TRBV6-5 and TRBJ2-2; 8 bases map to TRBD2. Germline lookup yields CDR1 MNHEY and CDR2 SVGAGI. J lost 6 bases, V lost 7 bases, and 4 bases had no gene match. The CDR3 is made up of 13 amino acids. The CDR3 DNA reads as TGTGCCAGCACTCGGGGGGGACCCGGGGAGCTGTTTTTT. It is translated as CASTRGGPGELFF.

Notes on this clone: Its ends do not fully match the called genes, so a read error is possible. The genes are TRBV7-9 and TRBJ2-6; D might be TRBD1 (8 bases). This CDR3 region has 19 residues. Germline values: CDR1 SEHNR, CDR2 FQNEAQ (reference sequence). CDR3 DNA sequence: TGTTCCAGCAGGGGGGGGACAGGCCCACTCGTCTCTGGGGCCAACGTCCTGACTTTC. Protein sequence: CSSRGGTGPLVSGANVLTF.

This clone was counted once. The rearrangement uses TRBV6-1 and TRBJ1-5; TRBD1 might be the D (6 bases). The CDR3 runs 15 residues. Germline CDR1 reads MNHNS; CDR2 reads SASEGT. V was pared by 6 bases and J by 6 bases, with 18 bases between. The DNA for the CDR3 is TGTGCCAGCAGGGTTCAGGGCGGGGGCAGTCAGCCCCAGCATTTT. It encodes CASRVQGGGSQPQHF.

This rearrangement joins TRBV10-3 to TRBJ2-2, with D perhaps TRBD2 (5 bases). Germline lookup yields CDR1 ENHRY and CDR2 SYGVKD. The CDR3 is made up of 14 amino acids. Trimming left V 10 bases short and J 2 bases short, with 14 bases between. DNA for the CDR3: TGTGCCACCCGGACTGAAGGAAACACCGGGGAGCTGTTTTTT. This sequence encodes CATRTEGNTGELFF.

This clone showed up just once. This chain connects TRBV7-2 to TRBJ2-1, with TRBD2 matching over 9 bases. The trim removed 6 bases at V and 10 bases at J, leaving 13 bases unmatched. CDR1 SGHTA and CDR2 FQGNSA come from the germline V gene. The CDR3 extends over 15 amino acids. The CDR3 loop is CASRYREGLANEQFF. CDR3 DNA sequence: TGTGCCAGCAGATACAGGGAGGGACTAGCCAACGAGCAGTTCTTC.

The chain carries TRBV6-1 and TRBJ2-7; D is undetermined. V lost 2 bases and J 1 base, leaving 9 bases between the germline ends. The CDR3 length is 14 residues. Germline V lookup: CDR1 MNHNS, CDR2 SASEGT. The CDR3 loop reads CASSESGNSYEQYF. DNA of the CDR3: TGTGCCAGCAGTGAATCAGGCAATTCCTACGAGCAGTACTTC.

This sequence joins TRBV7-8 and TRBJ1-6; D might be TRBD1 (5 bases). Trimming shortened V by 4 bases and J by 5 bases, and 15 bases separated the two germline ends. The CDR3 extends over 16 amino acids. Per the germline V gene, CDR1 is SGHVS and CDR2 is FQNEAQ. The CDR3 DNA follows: TGTGCCAGCAGCTGGGGGGTTGACCCCAATAATTCACCCCTCCACTTT. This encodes CASSWGVDPNNSPLHF.

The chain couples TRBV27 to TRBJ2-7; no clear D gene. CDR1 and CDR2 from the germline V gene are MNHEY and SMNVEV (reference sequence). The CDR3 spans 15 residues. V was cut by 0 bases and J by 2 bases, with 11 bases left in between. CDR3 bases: TGTGCCAGCAGTTTATCGTCCCCCGCGGCCTACGAGCAGTACTTC. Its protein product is CASSLSSPAAYEQYF.

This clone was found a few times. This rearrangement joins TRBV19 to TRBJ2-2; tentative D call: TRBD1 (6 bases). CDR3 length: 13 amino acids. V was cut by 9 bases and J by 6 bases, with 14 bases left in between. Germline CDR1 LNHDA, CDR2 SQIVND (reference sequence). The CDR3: CASTKKGAGELFF. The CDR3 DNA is TGTGCCAGCACCAAAAAGGGGGCCGGGGAGCTGTTTTTT.

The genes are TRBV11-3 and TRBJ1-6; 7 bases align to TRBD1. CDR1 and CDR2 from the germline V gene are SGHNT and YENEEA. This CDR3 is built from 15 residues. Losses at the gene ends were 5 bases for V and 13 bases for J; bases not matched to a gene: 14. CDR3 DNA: TGTGCCAGCAGCCCCCGAAGGGACAGCGCACTCCCCCTCCACTTT. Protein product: CASSPRRDSALPLHF.

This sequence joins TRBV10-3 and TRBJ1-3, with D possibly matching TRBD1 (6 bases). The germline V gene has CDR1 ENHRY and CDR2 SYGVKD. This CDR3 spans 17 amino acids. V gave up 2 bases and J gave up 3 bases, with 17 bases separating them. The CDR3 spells CAISEIRGGDFGNTIYF. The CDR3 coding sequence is TGTGCCATCAGTGAGATCCGAGGGGGGGACTTTGGAAACACCATATATTTT.

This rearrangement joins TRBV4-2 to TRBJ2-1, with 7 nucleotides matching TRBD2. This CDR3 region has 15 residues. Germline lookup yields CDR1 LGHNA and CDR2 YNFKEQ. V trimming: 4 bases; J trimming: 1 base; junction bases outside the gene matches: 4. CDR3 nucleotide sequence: TGTGCCAGCAGCCTCCCTAGCGGATCCTACAATGAGCAGTTCTTC. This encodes CASSLPSGSYNEQFF.

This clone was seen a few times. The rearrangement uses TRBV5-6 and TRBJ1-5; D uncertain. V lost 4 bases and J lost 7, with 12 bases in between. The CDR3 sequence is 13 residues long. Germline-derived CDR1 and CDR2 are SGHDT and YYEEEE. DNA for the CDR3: TGTGCCAGCAGCCGGGAAGGGAACCAGCCCCAGCATTTT. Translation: CASSREGNQPQHF.

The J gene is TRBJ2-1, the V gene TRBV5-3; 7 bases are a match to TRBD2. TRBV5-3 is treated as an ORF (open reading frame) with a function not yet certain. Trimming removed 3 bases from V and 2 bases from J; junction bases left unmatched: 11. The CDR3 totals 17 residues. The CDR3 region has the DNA TGTGCCAGAAGCTACCGGCCTAGCGGACCGACCTACAATGAGCAGTTCTTC. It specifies CARSYRPSGPTYNEQFF.

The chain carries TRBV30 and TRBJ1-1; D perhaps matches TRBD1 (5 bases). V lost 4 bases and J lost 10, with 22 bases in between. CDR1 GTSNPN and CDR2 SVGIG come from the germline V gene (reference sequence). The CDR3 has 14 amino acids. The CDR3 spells CAWKPGLLSRPAFF. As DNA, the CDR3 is TGTGCCTGGAAGCCGGGACTGCTTAGTAGGCCAGCTTTCTTT.

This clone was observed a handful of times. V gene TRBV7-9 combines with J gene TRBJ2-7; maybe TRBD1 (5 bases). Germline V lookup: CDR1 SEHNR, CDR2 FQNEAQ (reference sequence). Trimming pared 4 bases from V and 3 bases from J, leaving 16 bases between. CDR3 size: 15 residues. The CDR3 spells CASSSHDSRVYEQYF. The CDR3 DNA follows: TGTGCCAGCAGCTCCCACGATTCCAGGGTCTACGAGCAGTACTTC.

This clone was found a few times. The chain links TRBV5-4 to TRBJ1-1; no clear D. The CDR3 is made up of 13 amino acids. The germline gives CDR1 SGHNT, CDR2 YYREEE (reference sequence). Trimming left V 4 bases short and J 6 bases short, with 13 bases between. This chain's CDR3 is CASSPDGRAEAFF. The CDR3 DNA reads TGTGCCAGCAGCCCGGACGGGAGGGCTGAAGCTTTCTTT. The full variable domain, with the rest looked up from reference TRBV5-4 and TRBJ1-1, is ETGVTQSPTHLIKTRGQQVTLRCSSQSGHNTVSWYQQALGQGPQFIFQYYREEENGRGNFPPRFSGLQFPNYSSELNVNALELDDSALYLCASSPDGRAEAFFGQGTRLTVV.

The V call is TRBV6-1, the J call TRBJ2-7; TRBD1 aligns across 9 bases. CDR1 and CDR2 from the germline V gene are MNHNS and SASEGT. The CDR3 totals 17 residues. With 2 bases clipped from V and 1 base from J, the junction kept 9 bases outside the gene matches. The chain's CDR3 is CASSERAPDRGSYEQYF. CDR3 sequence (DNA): TGTGCCAGCAGTGAACGGGCCCCGGACAGGGGTTCCTACGAGCAGTACTTC.

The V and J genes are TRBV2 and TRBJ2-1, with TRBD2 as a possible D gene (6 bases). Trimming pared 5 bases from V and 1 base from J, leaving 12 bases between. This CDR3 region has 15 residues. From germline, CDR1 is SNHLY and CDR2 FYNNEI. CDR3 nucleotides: TGTGCCAGCAGTAGGGACTTCTCTTCCTACAATGAGCAGTTCTTC. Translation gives CASSRDFSSYNEQFF.

Written as DNA, the CDR3 is TGCGCCAGCAGCTTCGTAGGGACAGGGGAAGAGACCCAGTACTTC. Its translation: CASSFVGTGEETQYF. The chain combines TRBV5-1 with TRBJ2-5, with 10 bases that match TRBD1. Germline values: CDR1 SGHRS, CDR2 YFSETQ. V shed 2 bases, J shed 3 bases, and the junction held 4 bases outside the gene matches. The CDR3 covers 15 residues.

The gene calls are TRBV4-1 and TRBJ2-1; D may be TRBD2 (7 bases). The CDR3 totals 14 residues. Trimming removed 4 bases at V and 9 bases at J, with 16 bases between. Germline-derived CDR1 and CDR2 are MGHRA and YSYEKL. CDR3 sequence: CASSPRTGGAEQFF. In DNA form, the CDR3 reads TGCGCCAGCAGCCCCCGTACGGGGGGCGCTGAGCAGTTCTTC.

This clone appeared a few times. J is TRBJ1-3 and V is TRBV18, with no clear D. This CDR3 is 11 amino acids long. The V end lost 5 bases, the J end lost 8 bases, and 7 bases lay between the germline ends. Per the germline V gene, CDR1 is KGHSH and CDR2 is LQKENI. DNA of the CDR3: TGTGCCAGCTCAACCACGGACACCATATATTTT. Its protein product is CASSTTDTIYF. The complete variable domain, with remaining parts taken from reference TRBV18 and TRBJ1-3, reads NAGVMQNPRHLVRRRGQEARLRCSPMKGHSHVYWYRQLPEEGLKFMVYLQKENIIDESGMPKERFSAEFPKEGPSILRIQQVVRGDSAAYFCASSTTDTIYFGEGSWLTVV.

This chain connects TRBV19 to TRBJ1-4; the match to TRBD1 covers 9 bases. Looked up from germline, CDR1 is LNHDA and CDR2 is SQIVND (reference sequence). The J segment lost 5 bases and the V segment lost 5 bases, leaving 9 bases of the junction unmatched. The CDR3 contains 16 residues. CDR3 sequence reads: CASSVGTGTGNEKLFF. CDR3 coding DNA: TGTGCCAGTAGTGTCGGAACGGGGACAGGGAATGAAAAACTGTTTTTT.

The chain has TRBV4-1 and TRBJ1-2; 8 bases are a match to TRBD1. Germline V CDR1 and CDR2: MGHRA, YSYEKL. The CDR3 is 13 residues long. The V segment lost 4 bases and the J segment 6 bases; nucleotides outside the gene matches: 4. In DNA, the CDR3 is TGCGCCAGCAGCCCGGACAGGGCCCATGGCTACACCTTC. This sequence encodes CASSPDRAHGYTF.

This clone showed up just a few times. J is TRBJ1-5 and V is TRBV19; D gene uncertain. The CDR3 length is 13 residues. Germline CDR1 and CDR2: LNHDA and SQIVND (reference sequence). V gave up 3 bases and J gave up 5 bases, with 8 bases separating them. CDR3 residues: CASSIGRDQPQHF. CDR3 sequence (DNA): TGTGCCAGTAGTATCGGTCGGGATCAGCCCCAGCATTTT. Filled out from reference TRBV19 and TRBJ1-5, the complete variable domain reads DGGITQSPKYLFRKEGQNVTLSCEQNLNHDAMYWYRQDPGQGLRLIYYSQIVNDFQKGDIAEGYSVSREKKESFPLTVTSAQKNPTAFYLCASSIGRDQPQHFGDGTRLSIL.

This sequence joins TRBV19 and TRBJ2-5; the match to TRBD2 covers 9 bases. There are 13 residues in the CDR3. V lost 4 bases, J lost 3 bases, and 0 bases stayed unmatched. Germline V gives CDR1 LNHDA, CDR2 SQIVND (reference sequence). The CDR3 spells CASSSGGEETQYF. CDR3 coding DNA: TGTGCCAGTAGTAGCGGGGGGGAAGAGACCCAGTACTTC.

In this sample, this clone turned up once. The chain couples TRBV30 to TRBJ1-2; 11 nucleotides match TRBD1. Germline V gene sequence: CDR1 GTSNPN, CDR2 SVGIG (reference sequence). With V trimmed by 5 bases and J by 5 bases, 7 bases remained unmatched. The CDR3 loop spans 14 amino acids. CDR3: CAWESGTGGYGYTF. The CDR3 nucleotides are TGTGCCTGGGAATCAGGGACAGGGGGGTATGGCTACACCTTC.

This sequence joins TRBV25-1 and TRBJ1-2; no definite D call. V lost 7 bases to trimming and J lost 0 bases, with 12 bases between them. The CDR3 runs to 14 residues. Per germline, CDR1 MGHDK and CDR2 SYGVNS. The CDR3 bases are TGTGCCAGCACCGCAGGAACAACTAACTATGGCTACACCTTC. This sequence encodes CASTAGTTNYGYTF.

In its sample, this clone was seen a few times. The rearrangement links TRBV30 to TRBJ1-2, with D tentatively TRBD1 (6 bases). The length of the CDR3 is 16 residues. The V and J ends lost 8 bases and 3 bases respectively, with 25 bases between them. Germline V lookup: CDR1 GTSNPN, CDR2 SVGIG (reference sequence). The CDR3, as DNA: TGTGCCCGATACGATAGGGCTGGACAGACTGACTATGGCTACACCTTC. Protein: CARYDRAGQTDYGYTF.

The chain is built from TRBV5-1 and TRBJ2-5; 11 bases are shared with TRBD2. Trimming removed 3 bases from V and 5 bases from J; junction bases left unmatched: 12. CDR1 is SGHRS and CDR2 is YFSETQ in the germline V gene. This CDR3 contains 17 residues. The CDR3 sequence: CASSSGLLAGGPETQYF. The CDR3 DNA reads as TGCGCCAGCAGCTCCGGATTATTAGCGGGAGGGCCGGAGACCCAGTACTTC.